This entry is about one TCR beta chain. This specimen comes from a study of T-cell reconstitution after alpha-beta-depleted transplantation in children. For TCRbeta, the library was prepared with unique molecular identifiers. One entry per CDR3 protein, called by TCRdb with MiXCR from the PCR reads. The top ten hold approximately 1% of the sample, which has about 640,000 distinct CDR3 sequences, 16% seen once. Germline V CDR1 and CDR2: SEHNR, FQNEAQ (reference sequence). CDR3 length equals 15 residues. The V segment lost 5 bases and the J segment 2 bases; nucleotides outside the gene matches: 2. The rearrangement links TRBV7-9 to TRBJ2-6; TRBD2 aligns across 8 bases. The source is a human donor who donated a stem cell graft to a child with acute myeloid leukemia. The specimen comprised PBMCs from the stem cell graft donor, sampled from the stem cell graft. The DNA of the CDR3 is TGTGCCAGCAGCCGGGGGGGTGCTGGGGCCAACGTCCTGACTTTC. Translated, it gives CASSRGGAGANVLTF.